This T cell receptor beta chain was recorded in a study of T cells in localized non-small cell lung cancer. The CDR3 loop spans 13 amino acids. The germline V and J ends were trimmed by 8 bases and 10 bases, with 18 bases remaining between them. Germline V gene sequence: CDR1 SGHVS, CDR2 FQNEAQ. This table comes from immunoSEQ multiplex PCR, and its TCRdb copy is limited to in-frame clones, with some not included. The sample holds approximately 41,000 clones, 70% to 90% seen once. The chain carries TRBV7-8 and TRBJ2-1; D gene uncertain. This clonotype originated in a male donor older than 55 with stage II lung adenocarcinoma. The sequencing here drew on peripheral blood mononuclear cells, taken before any cancer treatment. CDR3 bases: TGTGCCAGCTCCCGGCCCCGAACAGACGAGCAGTTCTTC. This sequence encodes CASSRPRTDEQFF.